These 15 T cell receptor beta chains share one sample of origin, sequenced in a study of blood T cell repertoires in COVID-19. Sequenced by immunoSEQ multiplex PCR; TCRdb stores in-frame clones only, minus some. The sample yields 200,000 to 250,000 clones, about four fifths seen once. Specimen: PBMCs or T cells enriched from blood (not recorded which). These receptors all come from an older woman who had recovered from COVID-19.

This clone was seen just once. This chain links TRBV11-3 with TRBJ2-2; D is possibly TRBD1 (5 bases). Germline V gene data show CDR1 as SGHNT and CDR2 as YENEEA. Trimming removed 6 bases from V and 2 bases from J, with 16 bases in between. CDR3 length: 16 amino acids. For the CDR3, the DNA is TGTGCCAGCAGTTTGGACACTCTCCCCAACACCGGGGAGCTGTTTTTT. Protein sequence: CASSLDTLPNTGELFF.

The V gene is TRBV27, the J gene TRBJ2-5, with 11 bases matching TRBD2. The tail of the sequence fits TRBJ2-7 better, so the J call may be wrong. Looked up from germline, CDR1 is MNHEY and CDR2 is SMNVEV (reference sequence). The CDR3 length is 15 residues. This CDR3 reads CASSSLAGDLYEQYF. CDR3 coding DNA: TGTGCCAGCAGTTCACTAGCGGGGGACCTCTACGAGCAGTACTTC.

V and J are TRBV5-1 and TRBJ2-1, with 9 bases lining up with TRBD2. From germline, CDR1 is SGHRS and CDR2 YFSETQ. CDR3 length: 14 residues. Trimming took 3 bases from V and 6 from J; bases not matched to a gene: 4. The CDR3 sequence is CASSSLLAGNEQFF. As DNA, the CDR3 is TGCGCCAGCAGCTCCCTACTAGCGGGCAATGAGCAGTTCTTC.

The J gene is TRBJ1-1, the V gene TRBV2; 7 positions match TRBD1. This CDR3 is 15 amino acids long. Losses at the gene ends were 5 bases for V and 1 base for J; bases not matched to a gene: 7. CDR1 is SNHLY and CDR2 is FYNNEI in the germline V gene. In DNA, the CDR3 is TGTGCCAGCAGTTCGAGGGACAGCCCGAACACTGAAGCTTTCTTT. It yields the protein CASSSRDSPNTEAFF.

The rearrangement uses TRBV29-1 and TRBJ1-1, with D uncertain. CDR1 is SQVTM, CDR2 ANQGSEA, per germline. V was clipped by 3 bases and J by 1 base, with 9 bases between them. CDR3 size: 13 residues. CDR3 DNA sequence: TGCAGCGTTGATATTACACGGAACACTGAAGCTTTCTTT. Protein sequence: CSVDITRNTEAFF.

In this sample, this clone turned up once. The genes are TRBV6-4 and TRBJ2-5; 7 bases align to TRBD2. The CDR3 sequence is 15 residues long. Germline V gene sequence: CDR1 MRHNA, CDR2 SNTAGT. Trimming took 6 bases from V and 0 from J; bases not matched to a gene: 7. The CDR3 here is CASSANGRNQETQYF. In DNA, the CDR3 is TGTGCCAGCAGCGCGAACGGGAGGAACCAAGAGACCCAGTACTTC.

The genes are TRBV5-1 and TRBJ2-2; TRBD1 aligns across 7 bases. The germline CDR1 and CDR2 sequences are SGHRS and YFSETQ. V shed 2 bases, J shed 0 bases, and the junction held 1 base outside the gene matches. The CDR3 covers 15 residues. CDR3 in amino acids: CASSLRGPNTGELFF. CDR3 sequence (DNA): TGCGCCAGCAGCTTAAGGGGGCCGAACACCGGGGAGCTGTTTTTT.

V gene TRBV6-5 combines with J gene TRBJ1-1, with 9 bases aligning to TRBD1. CDR1 and CDR2 (germline): MNHEY, SVGAGI. With V trimmed by 6 bases and J by 6 bases, 8 bases remained unmatched. The CDR3 spans 14 residues. The CDR3: CASRLRTGVAEAFF. DNA of the CDR3: TGTGCCAGCAGACTAAGGACAGGGGTGGCTGAAGCTTTCTTT.

V gene TRBV7-2 combines with J gene TRBJ2-3; D is unresolved. The CDR3 covers 14 residues. V gave up 5 bases and J gave up 3 bases, with 12 bases separating them. Germline lookup yields CDR1 SGHTA and CDR2 FQGNSA. This CDR3 is CASSTAVHTDTQYF. The CDR3 DNA follows: TGTGCCAGCAGCACCGCGGTTCATACAGATACGCAGTATTTT.

This clone was counted ten times or more. The chain carries TRBV5-1 and TRBJ1-4, with D perhaps matching TRBD1 (6 bases). V was cut by 1 base and J by 1 base, with 11 bases left in between. Per the germline V gene, CDR1 is SGHRS and CDR2 is YFSETQ. The length of the CDR3 is 16 residues. CDR3 residues: CASSLTGMGTNEKLFF. The CDR3 nucleotides are TGCGCCAGCAGCTTGACAGGGATGGGAACTAATGAAAAACTGTTTTTT.

The rearrangement links TRBV19 to TRBJ2-1, with a tentative D call TRBD1 (5 bases). The CDR3 contains 14 residues. Germline V lookup: CDR1 LNHDA, CDR2 SQIVND (reference sequence). V lost 4 bases, J lost 6 bases, and 13 bases lay in between. The CDR3 here is CASSRVQGANEQFF. CDR3 bases: TGTGCCAGTAGTAGGGTCCAGGGTGCCAATGAGCAGTTCTTC.

The chain has TRBV9 and TRBJ1-6, with 8 bases identical to TRBD1. The CDR3 loop spans 15 amino acids. Germline V CDR1 and CDR2: SGDLS, YYNGEE. The J segment lost 7 bases and the V segment lost 4 bases, leaving 7 bases of the junction unmatched. CDR3 sequence: CASSPRTGLNSPLHF. Written as DNA, the CDR3 is TGTGCCAGCAGCCCACGGACAGGGCTAAATTCACCCCTCCACTTT.

The gene calls are TRBV4-1 and TRBJ2-1; 10 positions agree with TRBD2. This CDR3 region has 15 residues. V shed 6 bases, J shed 4 bases, and the junction held 6 bases outside the gene matches. Germline V CDR1 and CDR2: MGHRA, YSYEKL. CDR3 sequence (DNA): TGCGCCAGCAGACAGACTAGCGGGTTATACAATGAGCAGTTCTTC. It specifies CASRQTSGLYNEQFF.

The chain recombines TRBV23-1 with TRBJ2-7, with 11 bases identical to TRBD2. TRBV23-1 is an ORF; its function is uncertain. This CDR3 spans 18 amino acids. With V trimmed by 8 bases and J by 0 bases, 15 bases remained unmatched. CDR3 protein: CASRRLAGTPGSSYEQYF. DNA for the CDR3: TGCGCCAGCCGTAGACTAGCGGGAACCCCTGGGTCCTCCTACGAGCAGTACTTC.

This sequence joins TRBV3-1 (or the pseudogene TRBV3-2) and TRBJ1-6, with a weak D call TRBD1 (5 bases). V was cut by 0 bases and J by 0 bases, with 15 bases left in between. Germline V lookup: CDR1 LGHDT, CDR2 YNNKEL (reference sequence). The CDR3 is 19 amino acids. For the CDR3, the DNA is TGTGCCAGCAGCCAAGATAAGGCAAGGAGGGGCTCCTATAATTCACCCCTCCACTTT. It yields the protein CASSQDKARRGSYNSPLHF.